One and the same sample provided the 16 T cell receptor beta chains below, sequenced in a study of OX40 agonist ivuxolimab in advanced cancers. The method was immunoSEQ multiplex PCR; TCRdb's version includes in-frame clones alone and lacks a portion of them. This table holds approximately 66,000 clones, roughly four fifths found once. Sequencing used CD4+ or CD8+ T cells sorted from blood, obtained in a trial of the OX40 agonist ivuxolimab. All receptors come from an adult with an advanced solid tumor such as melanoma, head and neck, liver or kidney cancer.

CDR3 DNA sequence: TGTGCCAGCAGCGGGGGACAGGGGGTTAATGAAAAACTGTTTTTT. It codes for CASSGGQGVNEKLFF. This rearrangement joins TRBV9 to TRBJ1-4, with 11 bases identical to TRBD1. Per the germline V gene, CDR1 is SGDLS and CDR2 is YYNGEE. The CDR3 has 15 residues. V lost 3 bases to trimming and J lost 4 bases; unmatched junction nucleotides: 2. The entire variable domain, with the rest obtained from reference TRBV9 and TRBJ1-4, is as follows: DSGVTQTPKHLITATGQRVTLRCSPRSGDLSVYWYQQSLDQGLQFLIQYYNGEERAKGNILERFSAQQFPDLHSELNLSSLELGDSALYFCASSGGQGVNEKLFFGSGTQLSVL.

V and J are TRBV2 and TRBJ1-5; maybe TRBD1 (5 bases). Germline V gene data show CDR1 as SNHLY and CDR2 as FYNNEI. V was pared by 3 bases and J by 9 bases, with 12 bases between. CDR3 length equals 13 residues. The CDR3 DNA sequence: TGTGCCAGCAGTGACGGGCAGGGAGGGCCCCAGCATTTT. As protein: CASSDGQGGPQHF.

CDR3 coding DNA: TGTGCCAGCAGTTTTTTAGAAGGCGCGGGACTCCTCTATGGCTACACCTTC. Residues: CASSFLEGAGLLYGYTF. The chain joins TRBV27 to TRBJ1-2; possibly TRBD1 for D (5 bases). The CDR3 contains 17 residues. V was shortened by 3 bases and J by 4 bases, with 21 bases between the two germline ends. CDR1 and CDR2 (germline): MNHEY, SMNVEV (reference sequence).

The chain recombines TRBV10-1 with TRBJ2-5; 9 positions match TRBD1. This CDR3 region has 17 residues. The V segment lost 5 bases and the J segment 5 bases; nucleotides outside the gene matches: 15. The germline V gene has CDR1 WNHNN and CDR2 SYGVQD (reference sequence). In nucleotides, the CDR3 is TGCGCCAGCAGTCCCGGTTTAACAGGGGGCGGGGTTGAGACCCAGTACTTC. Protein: CASSPGLTGGGVETQYF.

As DNA, the CDR3 is TGTGCCAGCAGTCGAAGAACAGGGGACACTGAAGCTTTCTTT. It encodes CASSRRTGDTEAFF. This chain links TRBV6-5 with TRBJ1-1; 7 bases map to TRBD1. Trimming at V came to 5 bases and at J to 3 bases, leaving 6 bases not matched to a gene. CDR1 is MNHEY and CDR2 is SVGAGI in the germline V gene. The CDR3 has 14 amino acids.

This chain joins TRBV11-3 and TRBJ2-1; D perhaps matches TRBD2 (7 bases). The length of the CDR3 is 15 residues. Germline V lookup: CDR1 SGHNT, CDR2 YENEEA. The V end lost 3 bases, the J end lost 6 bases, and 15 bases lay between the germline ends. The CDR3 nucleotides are TGTGCCAGCAGCTTGGGAGGGGGAGTTAGCAATGAGCAGTTCTTC. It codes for CASSLGGGVSNEQFF.

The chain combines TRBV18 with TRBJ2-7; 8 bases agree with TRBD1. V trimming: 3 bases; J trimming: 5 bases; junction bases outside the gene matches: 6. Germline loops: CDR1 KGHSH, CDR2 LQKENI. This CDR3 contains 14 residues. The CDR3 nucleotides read TGTGCCAGCTCACCGCCCGGGACAGGCGACGAGCAGTACTTC. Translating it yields CASSPPGTGDEQYF.

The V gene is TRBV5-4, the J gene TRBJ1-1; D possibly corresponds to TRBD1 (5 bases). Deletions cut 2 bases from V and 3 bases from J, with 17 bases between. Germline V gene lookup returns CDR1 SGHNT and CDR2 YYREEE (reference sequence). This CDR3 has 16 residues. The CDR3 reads CASSLERWGGDTEAFF. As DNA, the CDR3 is TGTGCCAGCAGCTTAGAAAGATGGGGGGGGGACACTGAAGCTTTCTTT.

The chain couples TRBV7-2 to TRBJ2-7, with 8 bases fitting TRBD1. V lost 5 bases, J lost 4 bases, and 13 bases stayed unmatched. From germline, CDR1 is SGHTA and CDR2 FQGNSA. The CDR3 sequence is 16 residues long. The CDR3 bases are TGTGCCAGCAGCCCCCGGGCCGGGACAGGAATTTACGAGCAGTACTTC. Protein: CASSPRAGTGIYEQYF.

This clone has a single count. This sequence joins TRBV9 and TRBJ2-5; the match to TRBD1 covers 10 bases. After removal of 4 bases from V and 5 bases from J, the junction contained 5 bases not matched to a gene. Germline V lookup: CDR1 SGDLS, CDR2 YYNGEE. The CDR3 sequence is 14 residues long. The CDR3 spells CASSLGQGWETQYF. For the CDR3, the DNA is TGTGCCAGCAGCTTGGGACAGGGGTGGGAGACCCAGTACTTC.

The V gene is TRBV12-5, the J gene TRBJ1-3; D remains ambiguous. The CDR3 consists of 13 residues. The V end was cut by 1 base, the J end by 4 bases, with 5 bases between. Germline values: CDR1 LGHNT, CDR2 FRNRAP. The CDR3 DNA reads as TGTGCTAGTGGTTTGGCCGGAGGAAACACCATATATTTT. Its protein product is CASGLAGGNTIYF. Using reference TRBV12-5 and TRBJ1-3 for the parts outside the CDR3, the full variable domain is DARVTQTPRHKVTEMGQEVTMRCQPILGHNTVFWYRQTMMQGLELLAYFRNRAPLDDSGMPKDRFSAEMPDATLATLKIQPSEPRDSAVYFCASGLAGGNTIYFGEGSWLTVV.

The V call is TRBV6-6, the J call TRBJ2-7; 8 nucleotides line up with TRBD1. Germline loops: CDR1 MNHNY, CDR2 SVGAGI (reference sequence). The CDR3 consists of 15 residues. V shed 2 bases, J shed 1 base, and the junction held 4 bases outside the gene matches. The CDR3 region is CASSYRGQGSYEQYF. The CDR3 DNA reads TGTGCCAGCAGTTACAGAGGACAGGGTTCCTACGAGCAGTACTTC.

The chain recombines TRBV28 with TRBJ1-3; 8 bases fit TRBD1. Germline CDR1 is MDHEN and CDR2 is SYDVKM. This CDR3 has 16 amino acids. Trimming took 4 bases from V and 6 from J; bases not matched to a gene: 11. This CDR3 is CASSSPGDRYQNTIYF. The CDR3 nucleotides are TGTGCCAGCAGTTCTCCTGGGGACAGGTACCAAAACACCATATATTTT.

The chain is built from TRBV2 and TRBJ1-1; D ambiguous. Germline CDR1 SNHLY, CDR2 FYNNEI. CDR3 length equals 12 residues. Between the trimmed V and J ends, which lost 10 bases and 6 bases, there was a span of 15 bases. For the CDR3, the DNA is TGTGCCACGTCGCGTAATGTCGCTGAAGCTTTCTTT. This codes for CATSRNVAEAFF.

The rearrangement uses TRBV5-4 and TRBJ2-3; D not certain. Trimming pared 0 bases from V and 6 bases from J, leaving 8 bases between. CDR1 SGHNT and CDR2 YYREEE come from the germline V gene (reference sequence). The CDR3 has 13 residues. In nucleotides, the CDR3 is TGTGCCAGCAGCTTGGCTTTTACCGATACGCAGTATTTT. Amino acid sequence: CASSLAFTDTQYF.

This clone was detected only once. The chain's CDR3 is CASSATGTSSHEQYF. CDR3 nucleotide sequence: TGTGCCAGCAGCGCCACCGGGACTAGCAGCCACGAGCAGTACTTC. The gene calls are TRBV9 and TRBJ2-7; 9 bases agree with TRBD2. The CDR3 contains 15 residues. CDR1 is SGDLS, CDR2 YYNGEE, per germline. The V segment lost 3 bases and the J segment 5 bases; nucleotides outside the gene matches: 9.